Following are 2 T cell receptor beta chains from one sample sequenced in a study of long-term antiretroviral therapy in people with HIV. The authors ran the immunoSEQ assay, v3.0, at survey level. Method: immunoSEQ multiplex PCR; TCRdb's copy keeps in-frame clones and lacks some. Here the sample spans about 7,000 clones, around four fifths being singletons. The sample in question was unsorted PBMCs, obtained 1.1 years after starting antiretroviral therapy. The source is a man aged 40-49 years with HIV.

The V and J genes are TRBV5-4 and TRBJ1-2, with 7 positions matching TRBD1. V lost 2 bases, J lost 4 bases, and 8 bases stayed unmatched. Germline assignment: CDR1 SGHNT and CDR2 YYREEE (reference sequence). This CDR3 spans 15 amino acids. CDR3 bases: TGTGCCAGCAGCTTAATTGCAACAGGGGTCTATGGCTACACCTTC. It is translated as CASSLIATGVYGYTF.

This sequence joins TRBV13 and TRBJ2-1; possible D gene TRBD2, 7 bases. This CDR3 comprises 15 residues. The V gene lost 3 bases and the J gene lost 7 bases, with 16 bases spanning the gap. Germline V gene data show CDR1 as PRHDT and CDR2 as FYEKMQ (reference sequence). The CDR3 nucleotides are TGTGCCAGCAGCTTTAGGGGGGGGGCGGAAAATGAGCAGTTCTTC. Translated, it gives CASSFRGGAENEQFF.